The T cell receptor beta chain under discussion was sequenced for a study of OX40 agonist ivuxolimab in advanced cancers. Assay: immunoSEQ multiplex PCR; the TCRdb copy retains only in-frame clones and omits some. The table records over 50,000 clones, roughly 90% of them present only once. Note on this clone: Antigen: not known.

This CDR3 has 13 amino acids. The V end lost 8 bases, the J end lost 11 bases, and 21 bases lay between the germline ends. The germline V gene encodes CDR1 MNHNY and CDR2 SVGAGI (reference sequence). Study results and limitations: At doses 0.1 to 3.0 mg/kg, CD4+ and CD8+ clones expanded.

The chain employs TRBV6-6 and TRBJ1-2; tentatively, D is TRBD1 (5 bases). The clonotype was recovered from an adult with an advanced solid tumor such as melanoma, head and neck, liver or kidney cancer. The sample in question was CD4+ or CD8+ T cells sorted from blood, obtained in a trial of the OX40 agonist ivuxolimab. In DNA form, the CDR3 reads TGTGCCAGCGGGGCCGGGATTCGCGCTGTTTACACCTTC. It codes for CASGAGIRAVYTF.